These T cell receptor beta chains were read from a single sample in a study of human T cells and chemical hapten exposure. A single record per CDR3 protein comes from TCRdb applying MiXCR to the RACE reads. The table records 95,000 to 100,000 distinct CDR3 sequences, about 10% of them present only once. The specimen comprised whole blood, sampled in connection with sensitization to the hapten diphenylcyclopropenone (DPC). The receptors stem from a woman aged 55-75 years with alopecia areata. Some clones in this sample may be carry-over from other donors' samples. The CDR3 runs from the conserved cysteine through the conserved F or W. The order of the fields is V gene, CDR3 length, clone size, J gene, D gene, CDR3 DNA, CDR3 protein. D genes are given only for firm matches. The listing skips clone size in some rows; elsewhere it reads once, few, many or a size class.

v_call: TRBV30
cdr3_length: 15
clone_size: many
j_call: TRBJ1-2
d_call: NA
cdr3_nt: TGTGCCTGGAGCATTAAGACAATCCTAAACTATGGCTACACCTTC
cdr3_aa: CAWSIKTILNYGYTF

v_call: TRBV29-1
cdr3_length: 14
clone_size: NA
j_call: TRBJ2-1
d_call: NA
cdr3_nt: TGCAGCGTCCGGGGCAGGGGGGGTTACAATGAGCAGTTCTTC
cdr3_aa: CSVRGRGGYNEQFF

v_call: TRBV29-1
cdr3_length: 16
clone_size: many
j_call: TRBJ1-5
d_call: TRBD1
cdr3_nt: TGCAGCGTTTCGACAGGGGGACTGTATAGCAATCAGCCCCAGCATTTT
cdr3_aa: CSVSTGGLYSNQPQHF

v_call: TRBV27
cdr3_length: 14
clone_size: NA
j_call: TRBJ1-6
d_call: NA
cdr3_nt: TGTGCCAGCAGTTTCGGTGACTATAATTCACCCCTCCACTTT
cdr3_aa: CASSFGDYNSPLHF

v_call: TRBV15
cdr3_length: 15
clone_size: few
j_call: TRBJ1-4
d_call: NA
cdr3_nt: TGTGCCACCAGCAGAGATCGGCAGGGGAGGGAAAAACTGTTTTTT
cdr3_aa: CATSRDRQGREKLFF

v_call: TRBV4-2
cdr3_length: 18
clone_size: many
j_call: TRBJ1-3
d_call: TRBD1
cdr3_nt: TGTGCCAGCAGCCCGTGGGACAGGCCCGCTTTCTCTGGAAACACCATATATTTT
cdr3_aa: CASSPWDRPAFSGNTIYF

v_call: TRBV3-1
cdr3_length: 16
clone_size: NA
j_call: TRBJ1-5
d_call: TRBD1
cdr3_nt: TGTGCCAGCAGCCAAACCGGGACAGGGAACAATCAGCCCCAGCATTTT
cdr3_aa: CASSQTGTGNNQPQHF

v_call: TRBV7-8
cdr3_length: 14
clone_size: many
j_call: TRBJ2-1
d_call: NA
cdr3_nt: TGTGCCAGCAGGACGAGACCCAGCGGTTTTGAGCAGTTCTTC
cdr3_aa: CASRTRPSGFEQFF

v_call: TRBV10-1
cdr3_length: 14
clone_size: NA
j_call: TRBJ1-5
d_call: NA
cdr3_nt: TGCGCCAGCCAGGGGAGGAATAGATGGGAGCCCCAGCATTTT
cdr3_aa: CASQGRNRWEPQHF

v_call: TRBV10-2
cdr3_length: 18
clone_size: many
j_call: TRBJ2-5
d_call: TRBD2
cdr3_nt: TGCGCCAGCAGTGAGGGTGCAGCCGGGACTAGCGGGGGAGAGACCCAGTACTTC
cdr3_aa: CASSEGAAGTSGGETQYF

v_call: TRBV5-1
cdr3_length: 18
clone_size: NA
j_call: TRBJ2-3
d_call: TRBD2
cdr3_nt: TGCGCCAGCAGCTTGAGTATAGCGGGGGCAGTTAGCACAGATACGCAGTATTTT
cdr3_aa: CASSLSIAGAVSTDTQYF

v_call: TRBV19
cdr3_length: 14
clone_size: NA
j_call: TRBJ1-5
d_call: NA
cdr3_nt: TGTGCCAGTAGCTCCGGAGGAGGGCCTCCTACCCAGCATTTT
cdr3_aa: CASSSGGGPPTQHF

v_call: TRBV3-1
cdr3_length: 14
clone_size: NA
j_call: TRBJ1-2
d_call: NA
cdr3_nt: TGTGCCAGCAGCGGGGCGGCAGGAGACTATGGCTACACCTTC
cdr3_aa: CASSGAAGDYGYTF

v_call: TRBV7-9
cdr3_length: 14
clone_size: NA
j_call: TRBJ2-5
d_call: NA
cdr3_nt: TGTGCCAGCAGCGCGGGACAGCCGAGGAAGACCCAGTACTTC
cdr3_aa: CASSAGQPRKTQYF

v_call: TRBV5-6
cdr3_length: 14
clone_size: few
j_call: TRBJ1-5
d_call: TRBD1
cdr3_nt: TGTGCCAGCAGCGCGCGACAGGGACATCAGCCCCAGCATTTT
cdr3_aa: CASSARQGHQPQHF

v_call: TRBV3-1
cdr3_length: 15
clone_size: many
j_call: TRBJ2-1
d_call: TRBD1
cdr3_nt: TGTGCCAGCAGCCTGACCGGGACAGGACACAATGAGCAGTTCTTC
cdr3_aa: CASSLTGTGHNEQFF

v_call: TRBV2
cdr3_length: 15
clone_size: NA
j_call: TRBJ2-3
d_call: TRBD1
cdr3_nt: TGTGCCAGCAGTCCAGACAGGGGCACCACAGATACGCAGTATTTT
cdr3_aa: CASSPDRGTTDTQYF

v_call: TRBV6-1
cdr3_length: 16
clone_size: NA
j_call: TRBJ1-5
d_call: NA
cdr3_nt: TGTGCCAGCGGCATGGAACGGGGATTAGAGAATCAGCCCCAGCATTTT
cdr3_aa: CASGMERGLENQPQHF

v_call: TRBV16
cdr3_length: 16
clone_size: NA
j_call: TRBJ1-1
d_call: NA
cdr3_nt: TGTGCCAGCAGCCCAGAATGGGGCAGGGAATTCACTGAAGCTTTCTTT
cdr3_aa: CASSPEWGREFTEAFF

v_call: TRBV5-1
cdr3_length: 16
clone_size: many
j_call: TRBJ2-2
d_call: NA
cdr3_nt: TGCGCCAGCAGCTTGGCCCCGGGAGAAACCACCGGGGAGCTGTTTTTT
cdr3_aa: CASSLAPGETTGELFF

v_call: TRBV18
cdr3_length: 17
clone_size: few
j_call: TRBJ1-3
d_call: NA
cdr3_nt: TGTGCCAGCTCACCACCCTCCCAAGCGGACTCTGGAAACACCATATATTTT
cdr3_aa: CASSPPSQADSGNTIYF

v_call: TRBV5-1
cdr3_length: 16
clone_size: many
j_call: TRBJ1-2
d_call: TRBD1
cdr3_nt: TGCGCCAGCAGCTTCGGGACAGGGGCCTCAAACTATGGCTACACCTTC
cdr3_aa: CASSFGTGASNYGYTF

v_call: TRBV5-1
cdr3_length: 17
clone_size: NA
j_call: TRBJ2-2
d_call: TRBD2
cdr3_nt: TGCGCCAGTGACCCGGGACTAGGCTCCGCGAACACCGGGGAGCTGTTTTTT
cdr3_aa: CASDPGLGSANTGELFF

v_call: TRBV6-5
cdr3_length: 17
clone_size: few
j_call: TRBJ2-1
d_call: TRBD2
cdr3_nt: TGTGCCAGCAGTTACTCCCTTTCGGGGGGAGCCTACAATGAGCAGTTCTTC
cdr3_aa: CASSYSLSGGAYNEQFF

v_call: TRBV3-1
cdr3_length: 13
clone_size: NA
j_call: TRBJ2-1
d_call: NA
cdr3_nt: TGTGCCAGCAGCCCCCGGGGGGCCGATGAGCAGTTCTTC
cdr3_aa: CASSPRGADEQFF

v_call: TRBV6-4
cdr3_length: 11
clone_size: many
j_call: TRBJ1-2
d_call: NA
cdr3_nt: TGTGCCAGCAGTGCGGGGTCTGGCTACACCTTC
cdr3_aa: CASSAGSGYTF

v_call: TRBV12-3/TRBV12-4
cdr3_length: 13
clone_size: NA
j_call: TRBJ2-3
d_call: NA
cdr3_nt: TGTGCCATCGCGATCGGGTCCGTAGATACGCAGTATTTT
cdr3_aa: CAIAIGSVDTQYF

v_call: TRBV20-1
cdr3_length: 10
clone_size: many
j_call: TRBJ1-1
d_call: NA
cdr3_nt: TGCAGTGCTAGGGACAGAGAAGCTTTCTTT
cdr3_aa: CSARDREAFF

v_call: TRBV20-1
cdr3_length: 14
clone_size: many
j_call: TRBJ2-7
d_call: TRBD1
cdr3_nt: TGCAGTGCTAGAGTCGACACAGGGGGCTACGAGCAGTACTTC
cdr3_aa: CSARVDTGGYEQYF

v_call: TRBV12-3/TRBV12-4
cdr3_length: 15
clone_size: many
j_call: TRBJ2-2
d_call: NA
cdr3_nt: TGTGCCAGCAGTTTCACTAGTCCGAACACCGGGGAGCTGTTTTTT
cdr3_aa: CASSFTSPNTGELFF

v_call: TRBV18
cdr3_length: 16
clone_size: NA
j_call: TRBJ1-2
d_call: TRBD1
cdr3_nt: TGTGCCAGCTCACCACCGTGGCTGACAGGGCCCTATGGCTACACCTTC
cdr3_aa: CASSPPWLTGPYGYTF

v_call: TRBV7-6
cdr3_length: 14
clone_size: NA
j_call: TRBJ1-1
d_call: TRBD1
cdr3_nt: TGTGCCAGCAGCCTAGACAGGGGTTTCACTGAAGCTTTCTTT
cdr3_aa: CASSLDRGFTEAFF

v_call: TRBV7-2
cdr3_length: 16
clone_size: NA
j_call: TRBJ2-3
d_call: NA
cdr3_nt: TGTGCCAGCAGCCCCTCTTTCTGGCGATTGTTAGATACGCAGTATTTT
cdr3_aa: CASSPSFWRLLDTQYF

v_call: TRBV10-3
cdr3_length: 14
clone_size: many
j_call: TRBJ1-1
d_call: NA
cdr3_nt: TGTGCCATCAGTGAAGCGGGACGGAACACTGAAGCTTTCTTT
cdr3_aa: CAISEAGRNTEAFF

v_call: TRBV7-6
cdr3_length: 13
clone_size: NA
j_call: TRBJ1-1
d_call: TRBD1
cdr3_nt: TGTGCCAGCAGCTTTGGACAGGGCAAGGAAGCTTTCTTT
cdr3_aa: CASSFGQGKEAFF

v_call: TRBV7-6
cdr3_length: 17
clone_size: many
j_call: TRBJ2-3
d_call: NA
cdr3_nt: TGTGCCAGCAGCTTAGCGCGAGGCGTGGCGGGGAGAGATACGCAGTATTTT
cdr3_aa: CASSLARGVAGRDTQYF

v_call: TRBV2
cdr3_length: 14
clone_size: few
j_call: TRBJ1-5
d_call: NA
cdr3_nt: TGTGCCAGCAACCAGGTTTATAGCAATCAGCCCCAGCATTTT
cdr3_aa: CASNQVYSNQPQHF

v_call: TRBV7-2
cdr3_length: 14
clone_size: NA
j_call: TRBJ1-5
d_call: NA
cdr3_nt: TGTGCCAGCAGCTTTTTTCAGGGAAATCAGCCCCAGCATTTT
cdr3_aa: CASSFFQGNQPQHF

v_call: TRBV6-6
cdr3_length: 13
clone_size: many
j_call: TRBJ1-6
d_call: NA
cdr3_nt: TGTGCCAGCAGTTACTATAGAGATTCACCCCTCCACTTT
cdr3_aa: CASSYYRDSPLHF

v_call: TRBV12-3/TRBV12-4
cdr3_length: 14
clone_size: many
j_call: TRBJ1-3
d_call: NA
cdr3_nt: TGTGCCAGCAGCTTGGGGACTGCTGGAAACACCATATATTTT
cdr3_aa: CASSLGTAGNTIYF